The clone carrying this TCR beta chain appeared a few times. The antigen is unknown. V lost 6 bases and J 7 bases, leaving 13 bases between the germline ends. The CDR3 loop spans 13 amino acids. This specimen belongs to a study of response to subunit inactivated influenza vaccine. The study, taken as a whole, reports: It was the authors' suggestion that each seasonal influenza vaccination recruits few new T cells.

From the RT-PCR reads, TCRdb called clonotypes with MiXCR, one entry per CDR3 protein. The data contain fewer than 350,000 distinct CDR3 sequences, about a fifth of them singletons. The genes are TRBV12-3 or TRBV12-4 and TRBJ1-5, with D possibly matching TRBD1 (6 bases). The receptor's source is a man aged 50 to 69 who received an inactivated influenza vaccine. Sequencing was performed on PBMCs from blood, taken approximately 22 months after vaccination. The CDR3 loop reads CASSRGGFQPQHF. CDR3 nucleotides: TGTGCCAGCAGCCGAGGGGGATTCCAGCCCCAGCATTTT.